This T cell receptor beta chain was sequenced for a study of blood T cells in healthy people across ages. Study background: About one barcoded beta molecule per two T cells was captured by template switching. General study findings and limits: More naive CD4+ cells and higher diversity marked long-lived donors relative to aged donors. Measured against age, TCR beta diversity per million T cells decreased in a roughly linear manner.

Next came a second PCR, run for roughly 6 to 11 cycles, which used a sample-barcoded 5' primer along with a J-beta primer mix. TCRdb analysed the 5' RACE reads with MiXCR anew, one entry per CDR3 protein. The data contain roughly 500,000 distinct CDR3 sequences, approximately 30% of them singletons. The extraction recovered at least 6 micrograms of total RNA per sample. About this clonotype itself: Its antigen is unknown.

The CDR3 spans 16 residues. From germline, CDR1 is LGHNA and CDR2 YNFKEQ. J was trimmed by 5 bases and V by 0 bases; bases with no gene match: 7. The sample consisted of blood. This receptor was obtained from a woman aged 70-85 years in good health. The V call is TRBV4-2, the J call TRBJ1-1; 9 bases match TRBD1. CDR3: CASSQDWTGVGTEAFF. The CDR3 DNA follows: TGTGCCAGCAGCCAAGATTGGACAGGGGTTGGGACTGAAGCTTTCTTT.